These 13 T cell receptor beta chains were all obtained from the same sample, sequenced in a study of T cell responses to AZD1222 COVID-19 vaccine. Repertoires were generated with immunoSEQ multiplex PCR, while TCRdb's copy carries only in-frame clones and drops some. The sample records about 100,000 clones, about 85% being singletons. Source: peripheral blood, taken on day 0 of AZD1222 vaccination. Receptors were obtained from an adult in good health.

V is TRBV28 and J is TRBJ2-5, with 9 positions matching TRBD2. V gave up 6 bases and J gave up 1 base; unmatched junction bases: 6. This CDR3 has 15 amino acids. Germline lookup yields CDR1 MDHEN and CDR2 SYDVKM. CDR3 in DNA: TGTGCCAGCAGCTGGCGGGGGGGCCCCCAAGAGACCCAGTACTTC. This sequence encodes CASSWRGGPQETQYF. Looking up the rest from reference TRBV28 and TRBJ2-5 gives the full variable domain: DVKVTQSSRYLVKRTGEKVFLECVQDMDHENMFWYRQDPGLGLRLIYFSYDVKMKEKGDIPEGYSVSREKKERFSLILESASTNQTSMYLCASSWRGGPQETQYFGPGTRLLVL.

The rearrangement links TRBV5-1 to TRBJ2-5; unclear D gene. CDR1 SGHRS and CDR2 YFSETQ come from the germline V gene. Trimming removed 4 bases at V and 5 bases at J, with 12 bases between. CDR3 size: 13 residues. This CDR3 is CASSGWGTETQYF. CDR3 in DNA: TGCGCCAGCAGCGGGTGGGGAACGGAGACCCAGTACTTC.

In its sample, this clone was seen once. The chain couples TRBV11-3 to TRBJ1-2; possible D gene TRBD1, 5 bases. The germline V gene encodes CDR1 SGHNT and CDR2 YENEEA. This CDR3 region has 16 residues. V lost 0 bases, J lost 0 bases, and 11 bases lay in between. The CDR3 bases are TGTGCCAGCAGCTTAGAAGGGAGGGGAGCTAACTATGGCTACACCTTC. This encodes CASSLEGRGANYGYTF.

This clone was found once. The genes are TRBV9 and TRBJ2-2, with D unresolved. The V gene lost 4 bases and the J gene lost 0 bases, with 10 bases spanning the gap. CDR1 is SGDLS and CDR2 is YYNGEE in the germline V gene. CDR3 length equals 15 residues. For the CDR3, the DNA is TGTGCCAGCAGCACCCGGACGTCGAACACCGGGGAGCTGTTTTTT. It encodes CASSTRTSNTGELFF. Filled out from reference TRBV9 and TRBJ2-2, the complete variable domain reads DSGVTQTPKHLITATGQRVTLRCSPRSGDLSVYWYQQSLDQGLQFLIQYYNGEERAKGNILERFSAQQFPDLHSELNLSSLELGDSALYFCASSTRTSNTGELFFGEGSRLTVL.

Turning to this clone: Sequence at one end of the junction differs from germline and may be a read error. The genes are TRBV5-1 and TRBJ1-1, with D hard to call. CDR3 size: 14 residues. The germline V gene encodes CDR1 SGHRS and CDR2 YFSETQ. The DNA of the CDR3 is TGTGCCAGCATCGGTGGCAGCGGAAACACTGAAGCTTTCTTT. Amino acid sequence: CASIGGSGNTEAFF. Using reference TRBV5-1 and TRBJ1-1 for the parts outside the CDR3, the full variable domain is KAGVTQTPRYLIKTRGQQVTLSCSPISGHRSVSWYQQTPGQGLQFLFEYFSETQRNKGNFPGRFSGRQFSNSRSEMNVSTLELGDSALYLCASIGGSGNTEAFFGQGTRLTVV.

DNA of the CDR3: TGCGCCAGCTCCCGCGGAGGAAGCAATAATTCACCCCTCCACTTT. Protein sequence: CASSRGGSNNSPLHF. The chain carries TRBV5-1 and TRBJ1-6, with D uncertain. CDR3 size: 15 residues. Germline V gene lookup returns CDR1 SGHRS and CDR2 YFSETQ. V was trimmed by 7 bases and J by 5 bases, leaving 16 bases between them.

The chain is built from TRBV5-6 and TRBJ2-5; 8 bases map to TRBD2. V was clipped by 4 bases and J by 5 bases; unmatched bases: 10. Germline V gene data show CDR1 as SGHDT and CDR2 as YYEEEE. The CDR3 is made up of 15 amino acids. The CDR3 region is CASSRLSGGGETQYF. Written as DNA, the CDR3 is TGTGCCAGCAGCCGCCTCAGCGGGGGCGGGGAGACCCAGTACTTC.

In DNA form, the CDR3 reads TGTGCCAGCAGCGTAGAAGGGGACATTAATGAAAAACTGTTTTTT. The encoded protein is CASSVEGDINEKLFF. V usage is TRBV9 and J usage is TRBJ1-4, with D perhaps matching TRBD1 (6 bases). V was trimmed by 0 bases and J by 4 bases, leaving 10 bases between them. The germline V gene has CDR1 SGDLS and CDR2 YYNGEE. This CDR3 contains 15 residues.

The chain recombines TRBV6-2 or TRBV6-3 with TRBJ1-5; D is unclear. The CDR3 is 13 residues long. Per germline, CDR1 MNHEY and CDR2 SVGEGT. The V end lost 5 bases, the J end lost 3 bases, and 8 bases lay between the germline ends. CDR3 bases: TGTGCCAGCAGTCGCGGGGACAATCAGCCCCAGCATTTT. It encodes CASSRGDNQPQHF.

This chain links TRBV7-2 with TRBJ2-7, with 10 nucleotides matching TRBD2. The germline gives CDR1 SGHTA, CDR2 FQGNSA. V gave up 2 bases and J gave up 2 bases; unmatched junction bases: 3. CDR3 length equals 15 residues. CDR3 in DNA: TGTGCCAGCAGCTTAACTAGCGGGGACACCTACGAGCAGTACTTC. Its translation: CASSLTSGDTYEQYF.

Here the CDR3 DNA reads TGTGCCAGCAGGAGGGACAGGGCGAACACTGAAGCTTTCTTT. As protein: CASRRDRANTEAFF. The V gene is TRBV6-5, the J gene TRBJ1-1; 9 nucleotides align to TRBD1. Germline values: CDR1 MNHEY, CDR2 SVGAGI. CDR3 length: 14 amino acids. Trimming at V came to 6 bases and at J to 1 base, leaving 3 bases not matched to a gene.

The chain combines TRBV11-3 with TRBJ1-1; no reliable D call. Trimming stripped 4 bases from V and 3 bases from J, with 15 bases between. Germline values: CDR1 SGHNT, CDR2 YENEEA. The CDR3 sequence is 15 residues long. The CDR3 sequence is CASSSPANRDTEAFF. Here the CDR3 DNA reads TGTGCCAGCAGCTCGCCGGCTAACCGGGACACTGAAGCTTTCTTT.

The CDR3 protein is CASSSGQPNQPQHF. The CDR3 DNA follows: TGTGCCAGCAGCTCAGGACAGCCCAATCAGCCCCAGCATTTT. J is TRBJ1-5 and V is TRBV5-6; a weak D match, TRBD1 (6 bases). CDR1 and CDR2 from the germline V gene are SGHDT and YYEEEE. V lost 3 bases and J lost 3, with 10 bases in between. This CDR3 comprises 14 residues.